This passage covers 22 T cell receptor beta chains from one sample sequenced in a study of cytomegalovirus exposure and HLA in healthy donors. Assay used: immunoSEQ multiplex PCR; TCRdb lists only in-frame clones, some missing. The data contain 250,000 to 350,000 clones, about 90% of them singletons. The source material was PBMCs. Receptors were obtained from a woman aged 25 to 39 in good health and CMV-seropositive.

This chain's CDR3 is CASKKRGTYEQYF. CDR3 DNA sequence: TGTGCCAGCAAAAAAAGGGGCACCTACGAGCAGTACTTC. This sequence joins TRBV5-6 and TRBJ2-7, with a weak D call TRBD1 (5 bases). Trimming removed 6 bases from V and 2 bases from J, with 12 bases in between. The CDR3 contains 13 residues. Germline V lookup: CDR1 SGHDT, CDR2 YYEEEE.

This clone was observed a few times. The V call is TRBV4-3, the J call TRBJ2-1, with 12 bases matching TRBD2. The CDR3 runs 16 residues. Per the germline V gene, CDR1 is LGHNA and CDR2 is YSLEER. J gave up 8 bases and V 2 bases, and 7 bases lay outside the gene matches. The chain's CDR3 is CASSQTLAGGRDEQFF. As DNA, the CDR3 is TGCGCCAGCAGCCAAACACTAGCGGGAGGTCGGGATGAGCAGTTCTTC.

Comment on this clone: Other nucleotide sequences from this sample produce the same CDR3. The genes are TRBV6-4 and TRBJ2-1; 11 nucleotides align to TRBD2. Germline lookup yields CDR1 MRHNA and CDR2 SNTAGT. Losses at the gene ends were 3 bases for V and 6 bases for J; bases not matched to a gene: 4. The CDR3 extends over 15 amino acids. The CDR3 nucleotides read TGTGCCAGCAGTGATATAGCGGGAGGGCCCAATGAGCAGTTCTTC. Translated, it gives CASSDIAGGPNEQFF.

The chain combines TRBV4-3 with TRBJ1-4; D is possibly TRBD1 (5 bases). Trimming removed 4 bases at V and 3 bases at J, with 12 bases between. The CDR3 extends over 15 amino acids. CDR1 and CDR2 from the germline V gene are LGHNA and YSLEER. The CDR3 nucleotides are TGCGCCAGCAGCCCTGGGACTGCGGCTAATGAAAAACTGTTTTTT. It specifies CASSPGTAANEKLFF.

On this clone: Other DNA sequences in this sample translate to the same CDR3. J is TRBJ1-5 and V is TRBV5-6; D remains ambiguous. The CDR3 sequence is 12 residues long. Germline assignment: CDR1 SGHDT and CDR2 YYEEEE. V was clipped by 0 bases and J by 5 bases, with 3 bases between them. CDR3 protein: CASSLGDQPQHF. The CDR3 DNA reads TGTGCCAGCAGCTTGGGCGATCAGCCCCAGCATTTT.

V gene TRBV20-1 combines with J gene TRBJ2-1; D uncertain. Germline CDR1 and CDR2: DFQATT and SNEGSKA (reference sequence). Trimming removed 3 bases at V and 8 bases at J, with 8 bases between. The CDR3 is 11 residues long. CDR3 region: CSARGGYEQFF. The CDR3 DNA is TGCAGTGCTAGGGGCGGTTATGAGCAGTTCTTC.

This chain connects TRBV6-6 to TRBJ1-2; D call uncertain. The germline V and J ends were trimmed by 0 bases and 3 bases, with 5 bases remaining between them. Per the germline V gene, CDR1 is MNHNY and CDR2 is SVGAGI (reference sequence). The CDR3 extends over 13 amino acids. Here the CDR3 DNA reads TGTGCCAGCAGTTACTCGCCGGACTATGGCTACACCTTC. Translated, it gives CASSYSPDYGYTF.

V is TRBV28 and J is TRBJ1-4; tentative D call: TRBD1 (6 bases). Per the germline V gene, CDR1 is MDHEN and CDR2 is SYDVKM. The CDR3 runs 16 residues. V lost 2 bases and J 1 base, leaving 11 bases between the germline ends. The CDR3 protein is CASSLGQSETNEKLFF. CDR3 bases: TGTGCCAGCAGTTTAGGACAGTCTGAAACTAATGAAAAACTGTTTTTT. The full variable domain, its missing parts supplied by reference TRBV28 and TRBJ1-4, is DVKVTQSSRYLVKRTGEKVFLECVQDMDHENMFWYRQDPGLGLRLIYFSYDVKMKEKGDIPEGYSVSREKKERFSLILESASTNQTSMYLCASSLGQSETNEKLFFGSGTQLSVL.

The chain employs TRBV4-1 and TRBJ2-7; D is undetermined. CDR3 size: 13 residues. V was pared by 4 bases and J by 3 bases, with 10 bases between. CDR1 and CDR2 (germline): MGHRA, YSYEKL. CDR3 amino acids: CASSLLASYEQYF. CDR3 DNA: TGCGCCAGCAGCCTGTTGGCGAGCTACGAGCAGTACTTC.

The chain couples TRBV6-5 to TRBJ2-3, with TRBD2 matching over 10 bases. Trimming cost V 2 bases and J 4 bases; bases outside gene matches: 3. The CDR3 is 15 amino acids. Per the germline V gene, CDR1 is MNHEY and CDR2 is SVGAGI. The CDR3 sequence is CASSYESGGADTQYF. CDR3 nucleotides: TGTGCCAGCAGTTACGAGAGCGGGGGGGCAGATACGCAGTATTTT.

This clone has just one count. The V call is TRBV10-3, the J call TRBJ1-1; no clear D. V was pared by 4 bases and J by 1 base, with 7 bases between. Germline V gene sequence: CDR1 ENHRY, CDR2 SYGVKD. The CDR3 length is 13 residues. The CDR3 loop reads CAISVKENTEAFF. CDR3 bases: TGTGCCATCAGTGTAAAGGAGAACACTGAAGCTTTCTTT.

The chain is built from TRBV6-6 and TRBJ1-2; TRBD1 is a possible D gene (5 bases). CDR1 is MNHNY, CDR2 SVGAGI, per germline (reference sequence). V was pared by 7 bases and J by 4 bases, with 13 bases between. The CDR3 is made up of 13 amino acids. Written as DNA, the CDR3 is TGTGCCAGCAAACAGACAGTTGCCTATGGCTACACCTTC. Translated: CASKQTVAYGYTF.

The chain employs TRBV7-9 and TRBJ2-7, with D possibly being TRBD1 (5 bases). CDR3 length equals 16 residues. Trimming pared 5 bases from V and 6 bases from J, leaving 23 bases between. In germline, CDR1 is SEHNR, CDR2 FQNEAQ (reference sequence). CDR3 sequence: CASSHDSQATPLEQYF. The CDR3 region has the DNA TGTGCCAGCAGCCACGACTCACAGGCGACCCCCCTCGAGCAGTACTTC.

In its sample, this clone was seen once. This sequence joins TRBV2 and TRBJ2-7; D perhaps matches TRBD1 (6 bases). CDR3 length: 13 residues. V was trimmed by 8 bases and J by 3 bases, leaving 14 bases between them. Looked up from germline, CDR1 is SNHLY and CDR2 is FYNNEI. The CDR3 reads CASEGGYIYEQYF. As DNA, the CDR3 is TGTGCCAGCGAAGGGGGTTACATCTACGAGCAGTACTTC.

The J gene is TRBJ1-2, the V gene TRBV7-9, with TRBD1 as a possible D gene (5 bases). Germline assignment: CDR1 SEHNR and CDR2 FQNEAQ (reference sequence). V lost 0 bases and J 3 bases, leaving 14 bases between the germline ends. The CDR3 spans 16 residues. For the CDR3, the DNA is TGTGCCAGCAGCTTAGCGGGCGCAGGGATAGACTATGGCTACACCTTC. Its translation is CASSLAGAGIDYGYTF. Looking up the rest from reference TRBV7-9 and TRBJ1-2 gives the full variable domain: DTGVSQNPRHKITKRGQNVTFRCDPISEHNRLYWYRQTLGQGPEFLTYFQNEAQLEKSRLLSDRFSAERPKGSFSTLEIQRTEQGDSAMYLCASSLAGAGIDYGYTFGSGTRLTVV.

The chain couples TRBV7-2 to TRBJ1-2, with D tentatively TRBD1 (6 bases). The CDR3 is 17 residues long. Trimming took 1 base from V and 8 from J, leaving 23 bases between them. Germline CDR1 SGHTA, CDR2 FQGNSA. The CDR3 spells CASSLDVGRGRREGYTF. In nucleotides, the CDR3 is TGTGCCAGCAGCTTAGATGTTGGCAGGGGAAGGAGAGAGGGCTACACCTTC.

This clone showed up just a few times. V gene TRBV6-4 combines with J gene TRBJ2-5; unclear D gene. Germline V gene sequence: CDR1 MRHNA, CDR2 SNTAGT. This CDR3 region has 13 residues. With 6 bases removed from V and 1 base from J, the gap between germline ends came to 9 bases. The CDR3 sequence is CASSPEAQETQYF. In nucleotides, the CDR3 is TGTGCCAGCAGCCCAGAGGCCCAAGAGACCCAGTACTTC.

Only a few counts were recorded for this clone. Here the CDR3 DNA reads TGTGCCAGCAGCTTAACAGGACAGGGCGATGGGTATGGCTACACCTTC. This encodes CASSLTGQGDGYGYTF. The chain joins TRBV7-3 to TRBJ1-2; TRBD1 agrees at 8 bases. There are 16 residues in the CDR3. J was trimmed by 5 bases and V by 0 bases; bases with no gene match: 8. Looked up from germline, CDR1 is SGHTA and CDR2 is FQGTGA. The complete variable domain, with remaining parts taken from reference TRBV7-3 and TRBJ1-2, reads GAGVSQTPSNKVTEKGKYVELRCDPISGHTALYWYRQSLGQGPEFLIYFQGTGAADDSGLPNDRFFAVRPEGSVSTLKIQRTERGDSAVYLCASSLTGQGDGYGYTFGSGTRLTVV.

The chain joins TRBV2 to TRBJ2-1; TRBD2 agrees at 8 bases. After removal of 6 bases from V and 6 bases from J, the junction contained 10 bases not matched to a gene. The CDR3 has 15 residues. The germline gives CDR1 SNHLY, CDR2 FYNNEI. CDR3 amino acids: CASRATGGLGNEQFF. The CDR3 DNA is TGTGCCAGCAGAGCCACGGGGGGGCTGGGCAATGAGCAGTTCTTC.

V is TRBV5-6 and J is TRBJ1-2; TRBD1 matches at 8 bases. The J segment lost 8 bases and the V segment lost 1 base, leaving 7 bases of the junction unmatched. This CDR3 region has 14 residues. Germline CDR1 and CDR2: SGHDT and YYEEEE. DNA of the CDR3: TGTGCCAGCAGCTTGACGGCAGGGGGCAAGGGCTACACCTTC. Protein: CASSLTAGGKGYTF.

The V and J genes are TRBV5-6 and TRBJ1-2; D is unresolved. Deletions cut 0 bases from V and 2 bases from J, with 8 bases between. Germline V CDR1 and CDR2: SGHDT, YYEEEE. CDR3 size: 14 residues. CDR3 in amino acids: CASSLVGQNYGYTF. CDR3 DNA sequence: TGTGCCAGCAGCTTGGTAGGCCAGAACTATGGCTACACCTTC.

The chain joins TRBV6-1 to TRBJ2-2; no clear D. In germline, CDR1 is MNHNS, CDR2 SASEGT. The CDR3 is made up of 14 amino acids. The V gene lost 2 bases and the J gene lost 6 bases, with 10 bases spanning the gap. CDR3 amino acids: CASSESVVPGELFF. CDR3 in DNA: TGTGCCAGCAGTGAAAGTGTGGTCCCCGGGGAGCTGTTTTTT.